This TCR beta chain was documented in a study of CD8+ T cells in alopecia areata. Stated treatment: oral pan-JAK inhibitor, 5-10 mg twice daily. V lost 5 bases and J lost 2, with 6 bases in between. The CDR3 loop spans 11 amino acids. CDR1 GTSNPN and CDR2 SVGIG come from the germline V gene (reference sequence). RNA was isolated and reverse transcribed to cDNA, the sequencing template. Data came from immunoSEQ multiplex PCR; TCRdb stores just in-frame clones and leaves some out. The data hold under 200,000 clones, with less than 70% observed a single time. The sample consisted of CD4+ T cells sorted from blood, taken at week 24, from a patient treated with tofacitinib. The gene calls are TRBV30 and TRBJ1-2; D possibly corresponds to TRBD1 (5 bases). This sequence was found in a human donor with alopecia areata. CDR3 sequence: CAWGTNYGYTF. The CDR3 DNA reads TGTGCCTGGGGGACGAACTATGGCTACACCTTC. Full variable domain (remainder filled in from reference TRBV30 and TRBJ1-2): SQTIHQWPATLVQPVGSPLSLECTVEGTSNPNLYWYRQAAGRGLQLLFYSVGIGQISSEVPQNLSASRPQDRQFILSSKKLLLSDSGFYLCAWGTNYGYTFGSGTRLTVV.